This TCR beta chain is from a study of tumor-infiltrating lymphocytes in localized non-small cell lung cancer. Turning to the study itself: Each patient gave resected tumor and non-adjacent uninvolved lung tissue.

The ends were cut back, 3 bases at V and 2 bases at J, with 22 bases in the middle. This CDR3 has 18 residues. Germline V gene data show CDR1 as SGHRS and CDR2 as YFSETQ. On this clone: Antigen specificity is unknown.

Data came from immunoSEQ multiplex PCR; TCRdb stores just in-frame clones and leaves some out. The sample includes about 23,000 clones, 73% seen only once; the top ten take 5.5% to 7%. Study-level points and caveats: Each assay used a separate piece of the same tissue. Tumors had more T cell infiltration than uninvolved lung, per TCRbeta sequencing and CD3 counts.

The V call is TRBV5-1, the J call TRBJ2-3; no clear D gene. The origin of this receptor is a human donor with non-small cell lung cancer. The sample consisted of lung tumor tissue. The CDR3, as DNA: TGCGCCAGCAGCTCCTCCCATGGATTACGTGAGTTCACAGATACGCAGTATTTT. This encodes CASSSSHGLREFTDTQYF.